This T cell receptor (beta chain) was profiled in a study of blood T cell repertoires in COVID-19. About the study: Sites in the United States, Italy and Spain provided acute and convalescent COVID-19 samples. In each case, the material was cDNA or gDNA derived from T cells, B-cell-depleted T cells, or PBMCs.

Sequenced by immunoSEQ multiplex PCR; TCRdb stores in-frame clones only, minus some. This table has a few hundred thousand clones, roughly 86% appearing once. The clonotype originates from a woman aged 45-60 years with acute or convalescent COVID-19. Sequenced material: peripheral blood.

The CDR3 reads CASSRGAGMTYEQYF. Here the CDR3 DNA reads TGTGCCAGCAGTCGGGGAGCGGGGATGACCTACGAGCAGTACTTC. The rearrangement uses TRBV3-1 (or the pseudogene TRBV3-2) and TRBJ2-7; 7 bases map to TRBD2. CDR3 length: 15 residues. The V gene's germline CDR1 is LGHDT and CDR2 YNNKEL (reference sequence). With 6 bases clipped from V and 2 bases from J, the junction kept 10 bases outside the gene matches.